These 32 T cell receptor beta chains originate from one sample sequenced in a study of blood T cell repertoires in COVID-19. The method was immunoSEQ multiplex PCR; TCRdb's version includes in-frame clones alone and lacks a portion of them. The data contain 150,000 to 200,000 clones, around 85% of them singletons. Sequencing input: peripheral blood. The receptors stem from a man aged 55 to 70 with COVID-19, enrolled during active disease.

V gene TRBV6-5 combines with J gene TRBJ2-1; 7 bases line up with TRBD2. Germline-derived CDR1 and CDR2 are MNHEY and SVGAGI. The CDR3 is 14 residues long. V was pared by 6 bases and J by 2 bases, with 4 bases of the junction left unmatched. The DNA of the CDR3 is TGTGCCAGCAGCCCGGGGGGAACCTACAATGAGCAGTTCTTC. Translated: CASSPGGTYNEQFF.

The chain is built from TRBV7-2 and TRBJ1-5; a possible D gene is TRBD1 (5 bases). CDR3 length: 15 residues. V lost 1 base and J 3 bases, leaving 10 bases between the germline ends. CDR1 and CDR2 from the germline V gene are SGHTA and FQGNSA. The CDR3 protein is CASSLVGLPNQPQHF. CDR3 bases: TGTGCCAGCAGCTTAGTGGGGCTTCCCAATCAGCCCCAGCATTTT. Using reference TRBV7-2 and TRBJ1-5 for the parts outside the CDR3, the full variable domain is GAGVSQSPSNKVTEKGKDVELRCDPISGHTALYWYRQSLGQGLEFLIYFQGNSAPDKSGLPSDRFSAERTGGSVSTLTIQRTQQEDSAVYLCASSLVGLPNQPQHFGDGTRLSIL.

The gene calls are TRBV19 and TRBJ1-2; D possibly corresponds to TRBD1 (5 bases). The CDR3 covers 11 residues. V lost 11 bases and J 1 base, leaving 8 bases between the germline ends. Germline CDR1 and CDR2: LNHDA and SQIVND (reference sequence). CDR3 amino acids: CAGGGNYGYTF. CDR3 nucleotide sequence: TGTGCCGGCGGGGGTAACTATGGCTACACCTTC.

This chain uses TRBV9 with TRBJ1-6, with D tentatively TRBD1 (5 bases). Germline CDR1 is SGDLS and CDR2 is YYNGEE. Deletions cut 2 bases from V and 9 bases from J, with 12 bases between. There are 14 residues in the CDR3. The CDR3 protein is CASSVGQGASPLHF. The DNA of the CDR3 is TGTGCCAGCAGCGTTGGGCAGGGTGCTTCACCCCTCCACTTT.

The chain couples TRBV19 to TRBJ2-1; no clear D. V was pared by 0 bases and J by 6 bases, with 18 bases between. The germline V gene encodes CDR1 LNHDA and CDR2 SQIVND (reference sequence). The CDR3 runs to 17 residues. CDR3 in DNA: TGTGCCAGTAGTATAGAGGCAGGCCTCTCGGTAAGCAATGAGCAGTTCTTC. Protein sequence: CASSIEAGLSVSNEQFF.

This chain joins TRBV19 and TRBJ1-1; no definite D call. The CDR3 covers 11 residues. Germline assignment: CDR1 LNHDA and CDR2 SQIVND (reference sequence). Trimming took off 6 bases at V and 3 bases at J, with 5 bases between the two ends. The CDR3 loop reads CASSTYTEAFF. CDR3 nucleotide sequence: TGTGCCAGTAGCACTTACACTGAAGCTTTCTTT.

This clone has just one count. CDR3 loop: CASSWGQLGQPQHF. CDR3 DNA sequence: TGTGCCAGCAGTTGGGGACAGTTGGGTCAGCCCCAGCATTTT. J is TRBJ1-5 and V is TRBV27, with TRBD1 matching 7 bases. The ends lost 4 bases at V and 6 bases at J; junction bases unmatched: 6. The CDR3 consists of 14 residues. Germline-derived CDR1 and CDR2 are MNHEY and SMNVEV (reference sequence).

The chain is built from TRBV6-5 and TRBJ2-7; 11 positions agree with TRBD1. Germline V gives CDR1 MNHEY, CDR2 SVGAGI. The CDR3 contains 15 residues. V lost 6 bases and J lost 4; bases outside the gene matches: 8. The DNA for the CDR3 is TGTGCCAGCAGAGGACTCGGGACAGGGGGGTACGAGCAGTACTTC. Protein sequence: CASRGLGTGGYEQYF.

The CDR3 sequence: CASSNNPSTDTQYF. The CDR3 DNA sequence: TGCGCCAGCAGCAACAACCCAAGCACAGATACGCAGTATTTT. The chain joins TRBV5-1 to TRBJ2-3; D gene ambiguous. Trimming pared 4 bases from V and 0 bases from J, leaving 9 bases between. The CDR3 runs 14 residues. CDR1 is SGHRS and CDR2 is YFSETQ in the germline V gene.

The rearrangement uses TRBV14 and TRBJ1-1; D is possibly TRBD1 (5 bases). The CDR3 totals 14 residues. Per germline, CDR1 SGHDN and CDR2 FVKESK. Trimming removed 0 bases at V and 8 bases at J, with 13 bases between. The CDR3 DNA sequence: TGTGCCAGCAGCCAAGACGAGACAGCTAGAGAAGCTTTCTTT. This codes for CASSQDETAREAFF.

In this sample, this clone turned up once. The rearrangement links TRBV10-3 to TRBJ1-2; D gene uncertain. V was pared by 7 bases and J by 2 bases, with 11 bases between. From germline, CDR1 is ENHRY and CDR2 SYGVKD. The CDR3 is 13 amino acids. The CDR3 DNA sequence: TGTGCCATCACCGAGCGGGGAAACTATGGCTACACCTTC. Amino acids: CAITERGNYGYTF.

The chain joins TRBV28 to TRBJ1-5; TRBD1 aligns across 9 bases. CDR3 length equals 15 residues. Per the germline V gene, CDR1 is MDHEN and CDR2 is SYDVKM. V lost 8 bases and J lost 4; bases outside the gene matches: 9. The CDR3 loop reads CASAWGDRANQPQHF. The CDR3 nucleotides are TGTGCCAGCGCTTGGGGGGACAGGGCAAATCAGCCCCAGCATTTT.

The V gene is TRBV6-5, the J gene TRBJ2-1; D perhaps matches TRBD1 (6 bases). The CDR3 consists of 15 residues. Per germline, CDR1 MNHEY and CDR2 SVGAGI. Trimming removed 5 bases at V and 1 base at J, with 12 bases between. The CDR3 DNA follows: TGTGCCAGCAGTCCAGGGGTCGGGTCCTACAATGAGCAGTTCTTC. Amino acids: CASSPGVGSYNEQFF.

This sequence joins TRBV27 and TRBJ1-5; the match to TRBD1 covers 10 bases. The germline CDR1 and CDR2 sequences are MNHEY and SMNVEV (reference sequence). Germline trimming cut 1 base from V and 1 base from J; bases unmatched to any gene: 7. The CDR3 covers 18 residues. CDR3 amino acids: CASSLLGQGDPSNQPQHF. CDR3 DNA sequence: TGTGCCAGCAGTTTATTAGGACAGGGGGATCCCAGCAATCAGCCCCAGCATTTT.

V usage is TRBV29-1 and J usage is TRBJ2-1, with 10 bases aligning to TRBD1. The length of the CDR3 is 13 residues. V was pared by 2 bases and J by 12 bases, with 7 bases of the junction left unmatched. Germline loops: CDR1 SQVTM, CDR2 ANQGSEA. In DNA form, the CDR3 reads TGCAGCGTTGAACGGGACAGGGGAGGGGTGCAGTTCTTC. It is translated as CSVERDRGGVQFF.

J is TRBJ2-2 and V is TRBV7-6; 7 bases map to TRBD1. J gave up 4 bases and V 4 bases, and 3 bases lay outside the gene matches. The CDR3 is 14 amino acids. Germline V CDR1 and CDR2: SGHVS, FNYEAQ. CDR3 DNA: TGTGCCAGCAGCTCTACAGGGGTCACCGGGGAGCTGTTTTTT. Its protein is CASSSTGVTGELFF.

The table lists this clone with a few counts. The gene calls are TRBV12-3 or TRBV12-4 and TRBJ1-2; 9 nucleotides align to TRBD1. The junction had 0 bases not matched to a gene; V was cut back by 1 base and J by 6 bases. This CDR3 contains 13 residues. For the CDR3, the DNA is TGTGCCAGCAGTTTAGGGACAGGGGATGGCTACACCTTC. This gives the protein CASSLGTGDGYTF.

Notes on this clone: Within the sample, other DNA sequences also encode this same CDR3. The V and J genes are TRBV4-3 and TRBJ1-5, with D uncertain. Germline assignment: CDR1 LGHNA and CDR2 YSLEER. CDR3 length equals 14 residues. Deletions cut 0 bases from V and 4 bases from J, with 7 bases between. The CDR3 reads CASSQEAGNQPQHF. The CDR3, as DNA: TGCGCCAGCAGCCAAGAGGCGGGAAATCAGCCCCAGCATTTT.

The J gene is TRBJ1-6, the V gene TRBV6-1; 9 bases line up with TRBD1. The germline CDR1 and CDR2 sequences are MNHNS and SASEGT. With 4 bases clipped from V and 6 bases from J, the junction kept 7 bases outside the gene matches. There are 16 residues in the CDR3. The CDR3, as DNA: TGTGCCAGCAGTGCGGACAGGGGTTTCGGTAATTCACCCCTCCACTTT. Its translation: CASSADRGFGNSPLHF.

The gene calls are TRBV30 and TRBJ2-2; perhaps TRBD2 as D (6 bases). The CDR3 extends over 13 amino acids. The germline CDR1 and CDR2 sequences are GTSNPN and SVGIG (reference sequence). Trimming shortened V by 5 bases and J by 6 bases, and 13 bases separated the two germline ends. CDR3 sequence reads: CAWGYWGAGELFF. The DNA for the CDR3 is TGTGCCTGGGGCTATTGGGGGGCCGGGGAGCTGTTTTTT.

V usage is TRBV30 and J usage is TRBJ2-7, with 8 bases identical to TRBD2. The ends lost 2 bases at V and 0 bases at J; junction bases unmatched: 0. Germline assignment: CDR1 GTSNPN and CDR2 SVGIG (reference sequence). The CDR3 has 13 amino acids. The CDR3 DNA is TGTGCCTGGAGTCGGGGGGGCTCCTACGAGCAGTACTTC. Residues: CAWSRGGSYEQYF.

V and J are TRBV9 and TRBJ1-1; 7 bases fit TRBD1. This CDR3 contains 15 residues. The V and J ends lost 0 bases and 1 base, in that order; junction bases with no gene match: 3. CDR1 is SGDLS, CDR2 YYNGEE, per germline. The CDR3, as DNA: TGTGCCAGCAGCGTAGAGGGACAGCAGAACACTGAAGCTTTCTTT. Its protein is CASSVEGQQNTEAFF.

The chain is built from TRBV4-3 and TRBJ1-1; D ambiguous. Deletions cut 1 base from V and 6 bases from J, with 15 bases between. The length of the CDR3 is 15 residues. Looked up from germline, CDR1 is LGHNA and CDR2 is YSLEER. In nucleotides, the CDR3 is TGCGCCAGCAGCCAAGTAGCGTGGACGCGGTCTGAAGCTTTCTTT. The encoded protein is CASSQVAWTRSEAFF.

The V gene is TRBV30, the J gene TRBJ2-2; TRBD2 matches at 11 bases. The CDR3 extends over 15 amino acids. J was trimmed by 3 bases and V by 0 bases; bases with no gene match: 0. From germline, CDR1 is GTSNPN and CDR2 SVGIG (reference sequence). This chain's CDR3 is CAWSVLAGDTGELFF. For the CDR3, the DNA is TGTGCCTGGAGTGTACTAGCGGGAGACACCGGGGAGCTGTTTTTT.

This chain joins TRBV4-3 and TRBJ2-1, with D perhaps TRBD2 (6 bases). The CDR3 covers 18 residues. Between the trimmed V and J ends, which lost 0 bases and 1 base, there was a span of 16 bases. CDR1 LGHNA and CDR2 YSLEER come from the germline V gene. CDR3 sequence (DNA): TGCGCCAGCAGCCAAGACCCCCCTGGGGGGAGTTCCTACAATGAGCAGTTCTTC. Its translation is CASSQDPPGGSSYNEQFF.

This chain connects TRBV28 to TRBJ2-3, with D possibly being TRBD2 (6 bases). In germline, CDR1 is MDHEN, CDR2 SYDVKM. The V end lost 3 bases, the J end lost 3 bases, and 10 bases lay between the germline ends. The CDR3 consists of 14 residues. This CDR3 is CASSLRRGTDTQYF. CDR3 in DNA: TGTGCCAGCAGTTTGAGGAGGGGAACAGATACGCAGTATTTT. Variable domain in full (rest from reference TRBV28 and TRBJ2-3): DVKVTQSSRYLVKRTGEKVFLECVQDMDHENMFWYRQDPGLGLRLIYFSYDVKMKEKGDIPEGYSVSREKKERFSLILESASTNQTSMYLCASSLRRGTDTQYFGPGTRLTVL.

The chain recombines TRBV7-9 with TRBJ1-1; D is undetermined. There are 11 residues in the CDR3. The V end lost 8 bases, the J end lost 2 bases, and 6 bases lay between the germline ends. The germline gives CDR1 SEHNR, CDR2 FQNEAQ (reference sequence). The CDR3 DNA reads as TGTGCCAGCGGCCACAACACTGAAGCTTTCTTT. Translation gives CASGHNTEAFF.

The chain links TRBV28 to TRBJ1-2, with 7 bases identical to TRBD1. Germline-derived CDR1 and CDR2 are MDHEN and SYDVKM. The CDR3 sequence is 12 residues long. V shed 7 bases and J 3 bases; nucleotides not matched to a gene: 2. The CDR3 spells CASTQGDYGYTF. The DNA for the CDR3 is TGTGCCAGCACCCAGGGGGACTATGGCTACACCTTC.

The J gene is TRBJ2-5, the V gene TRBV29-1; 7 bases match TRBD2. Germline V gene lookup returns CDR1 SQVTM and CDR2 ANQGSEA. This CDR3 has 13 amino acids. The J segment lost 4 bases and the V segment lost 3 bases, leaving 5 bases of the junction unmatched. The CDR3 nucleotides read TGCAGCGTTGATGGGGGGGACCGAGAGACCCAGTACTTC. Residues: CSVDGGDRETQYF.

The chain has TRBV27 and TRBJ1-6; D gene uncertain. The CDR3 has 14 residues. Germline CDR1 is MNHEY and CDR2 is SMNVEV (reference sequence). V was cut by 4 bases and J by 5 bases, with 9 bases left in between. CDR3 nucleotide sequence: TGTGCCAGCAGTTCCCCCCCGGATAATTCACCCCTCCACTTT. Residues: CASSSPPDNSPLHF.

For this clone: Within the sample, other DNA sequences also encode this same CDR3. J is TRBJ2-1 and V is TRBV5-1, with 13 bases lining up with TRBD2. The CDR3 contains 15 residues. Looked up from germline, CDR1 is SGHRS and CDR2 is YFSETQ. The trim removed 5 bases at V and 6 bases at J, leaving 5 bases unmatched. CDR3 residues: CASSRTSGSPNEQFF. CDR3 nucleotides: TGCGCCAGCAGTAGGACTAGCGGGAGTCCCAATGAGCAGTTCTTC.

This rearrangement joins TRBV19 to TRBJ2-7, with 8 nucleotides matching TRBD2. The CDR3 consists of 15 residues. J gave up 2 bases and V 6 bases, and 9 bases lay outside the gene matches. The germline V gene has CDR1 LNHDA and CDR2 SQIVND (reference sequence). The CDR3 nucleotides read TGTGCCAGTAGCCCGAGCGGGAGAGGGACCTACGAGCAGTACTTC. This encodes CASSPSGRGTYEQYF.